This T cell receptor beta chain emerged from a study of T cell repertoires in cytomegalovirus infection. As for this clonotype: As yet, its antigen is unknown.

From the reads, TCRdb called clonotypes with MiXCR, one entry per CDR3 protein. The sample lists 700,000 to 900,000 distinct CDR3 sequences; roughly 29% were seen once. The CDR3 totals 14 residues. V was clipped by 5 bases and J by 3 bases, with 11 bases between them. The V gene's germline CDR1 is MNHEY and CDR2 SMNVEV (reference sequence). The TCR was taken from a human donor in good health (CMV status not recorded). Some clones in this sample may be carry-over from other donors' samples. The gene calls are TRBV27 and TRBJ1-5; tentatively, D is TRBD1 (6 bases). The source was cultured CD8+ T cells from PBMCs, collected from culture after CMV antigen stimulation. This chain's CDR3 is CASSTGATNQPQHF. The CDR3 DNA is TGTGCCAGCAGTACGGGGGCTACCAATCAGCCCCAGCATTTT.